This T cell receptor (beta chain) was profiled in a study of vaccination and CD4 T cells after COVID-19. Across the study: Control cultures, each given a CEFX pool, an HIV-1 Nef pool, or no peptide, were included. The study's findings and limits: The cohort comprised relatively few convalescent patients, and no early post-infection timepoints were analyzed.

The germline CDR1 and CDR2 sequences are SGHTA and FQGNSA. Trimming removed 2 bases at V and 3 bases at J, with 7 bases between. CDR3 size: 13 residues. Stated treatment: approximately 11-day PBMC culture with coronavirus spike peptide pools or control peptides (ViraFEST assay). Ahead of the COVID-19 pandemic (2011-2018), the CD4+ T cells of the unexposed donor were collected. Once peptide pools had expanded antigen-specific T cells, ViraFEST sequenced TCRs. PBMC cultures, at two million cells per well, received 7.5 to 10 IU/ml IL-2 and about 9.3 ug/ml peptide pools. An Oncomine TCR Beta short-read assay was used to sequence the DNA from cultured CD4+ T cells. It was cultured CD4+ T cells from which genomic DNA was extracted. A single record per CDR3 protein comes from TCRdb applying MiXCR to the PCR reads. The sample carries under 8,000 distinct CDR3 sequences, more than 35% recorded once. To note about this clonotype: The antigen is unknown.

The TCR originated in a human donor in good health. J is TRBJ1-1 and V is TRBV7-2; D remains ambiguous. Sequencing used CD4+ T cells from blood, cultured in vitro. The CDR3 sequence is CASSLRWDTEAFF. The DNA for the CDR3 is TGTGCCAGCAGCTTACGCTGGGACACTGAAGCTTTCTTT.